What follows is one TCR beta chain and its context. Germline CDR1 reads MNHNS; CDR2 reads SASEGT. The ends were cut back, 6 bases at V and 0 bases at J, with 15 bases in the middle. CDR3 size: 16 residues. The sample is drawn from a study of identical twins. TCRdb processed the 5' RACE reads anew with MiXCR; each CDR3 protein has one entry. The sample holds approximately 590,000 distinct CDR3 sequences, over 8.5% seen once. The data were also submitted as part of a second study, on yellow fever vaccine responses in identical twins.

This TCR was recovered from a woman aged 18-29 years in good health. The J gene is TRBJ2-1, the V gene TRBV6-1, with D possibly being TRBD1 or TRBD2 (5 bases each). Sequenced material: PBMCs. CDR3 DNA sequence: TGTGCCAGCAGAGCCCGGGGCCAAACCTCCTACAATGAGCAGTTCTTC. This encodes CASRARGQTSYNEQFF.